The entry that follows covers one T cell receptor beta chain sequence. This receptor's antigen is unknown. No clone much larger than this one lies a single base away; base qualities are absent. This record comes from a study of T cells in Graves' hyperthyroidism and ophthalmopathy (dated by TCRdb to between 2017 and 2020). Background on the whole study: Peripheral blood was sampled at the time of initial diagnosis, prior to any treatment. The study also compared thyroid tissue and blood T-cell repertoires from 6 or 7 Graves' hyperthyroidism patients. For training and testing, the roughly 93 patients in the discovery cohort were randomly divided in a 7:3 ratio. According to the paper, TCR Vbeta CDR3 sequencing was carried out on roughly 130 peripheral blood samples, which came from fewer than 50 ophthalmopathy, around 75 hyperthyroidism and about 17 progressor patients. To identify TCR V-J signatures that set the groups apart, the researchers used a discovery cohort of more than 95 patients, made up of 43 with Graves' ophthalmopathy and about 59 with stable Graves' hyperthyroidism. Prospective prediction of ophthalmopathy was tested in an independent validation cohort consisting of roughly 19 hyperthyroidism patients and 17 patients who later progressed to ophthalmopathy. After sampling, hyperthyroidism patients received methimazole starting at 30 mg daily, and ophthalmopathy patients received high-dose intravenous methylprednisolone. The research as a whole found: Ophthalmopathy was separated from stable hyperthyroidism by a 13 V-J signature model, with around 88% sensitivity and about 81% specificity obtained in cross-validation and 80%/75% obtained in testing. Sample size was not statistically predetermined, and blinding of investigators to group allocation was not performed. Most expanded thyroid clonotypes (frequency above 0.001) were also found in blood, which suggests that blood repertoires may mirror thyroid immune responses. In validation, progression to ophthalmopathy was predicted by the model with 55% to 71% sensitivity and around 75% specificity, a median of around 6.5 months before onset.

The hyperthyroidism patients were between 18 and 65 years old and newly diagnosed, with a disease duration of less than 2 months. Patients with uncontrolled infections, other autoimmune diseases, pregnancy or lactation were excluded. Diagnoses were established on the basis of clinical symptoms, serum thyroxine and TRAb, thyroid ultrasound, and orbital computed tomography. For progressor patients, blood was drawn at the first diagnosis of hyperthyroidism, before any ophthalmopathy symptoms had appeared. PBMCs were separated from roughly 9.6 ml of fresh peripheral blood using Ficoll-Paque density gradient centrifugation. Progressor patients were first diagnosed with Graves' hyperthyroidism and then developed ophthalmopathy during follow-up. Total RNA was extracted with Trizol reagent, and quality was checked on an Agilent 2100 Bioanalyzer. The cysteine opens and the phenylalanine closes a CDR3 of 17 amino acids. The CDR3 DNA has 51 bases and is translated from base 1. The germline V gene sets CDR1 to MGHRA and CDR2 to YSYEKL. Trimmed from V: 0 bases; trimmed from J: 5 bases; junction bases lacking a gene match: 7.

The TCR beta CDR3 regions were amplified from the RNA transcripts. For the first round of RT-PCR on the TCR CDR3, the HTBI primer set was used together with the Qiagen OneStep RT-PCR kit. Libraries were constructed in a second round of multiplex PCR, after which size selection and purification were carried out. Libraries were sequenced paired-end with 100 bp reads on an Illumina HiSeq2000. Processing in the source paper ran as follows. SOAPnuke was used to process the raw data, removing reads that contained adapters or uncalled bases, had a mean Phred below 15, or lacked an exact match to the constant primer or identifier. High-quality paired reads were merged with COPE v1.2.5, and unique nucleotide sequences were defined as clonotypes. MiTCR v1.1 was used to align the clonotypes against IMGT TRBV, TRBD and TRBJ reference segments. The analysis was restricted to V-J combinations with a frequency above 0.0001, which together covered approximately 99% of the repertoires. The TCS score was defined as F50 (clonal expansion) divided by E x V (chaos), with BLOSUM62-based TCRdist calculated between CDR3 peptides within each V-J. Welch's t-statistics and random forest reduced 500 to 650 V-J features to about 12, which were used in a naive Bayes classifier (R e1071). The public sequencing data were trimmed at Q25 with fastp and processed into clonotypes with MiXCR by TCRdb, which kept only in-frame beta chains. Each entry merges the rows of one CDR3 protein and shows their most common DNA and genes. TCRdb, rather than the study authors, made the V and J calls. Across this sample there are more than 300,000 distinct CDR3 sequences, with about a sixth seen only once. The ten largest make up around a third of the sample.

Source material: blood. This TCR came from a woman aged 25 to 39 with Graves' hyperthyroidism that later progressed to Graves' ophthalmopathy. This receptor chain uses TRBV4-1 and TRBJ1-6; TRBD1 agrees with 7 junctional bases. The CDR3 region reads CASSQERSGTDNSPLHF. DNA sequence: TGCGCCAGCAGCCAAGAAAGGTCCGGGACAGATAATTCACCCCTCCACTTT.